A selection of T cell receptor beta chains follows, all from one sample in a study of blood T cell repertoires in COVID-19. Sequenced by immunoSEQ multiplex PCR; TCRdb stores in-frame clones only, minus some. Among 60,000 to 80,000 clones listed, roughly 88% were seen once. Sequenced material: peripheral blood. All receptors derive from a woman aged 80 or over with acute or convalescent COVID-19. CDR3s leave out the opening cysteine and the closing phenylalanine or tryptophan. The order of the fields is D gene, J gene, V gene, CDR3 protein. D genes are given only for firm matches.

>-|TRBJ2-7|TRBV28
ASSYGGGRHEQY
>TRBD2|TRBJ2-3|TRBV11-3
ASSSTSGRADTQY
>TRBD1|TRBJ1-1|TRBV5-1
ASSLGTDQDTEAF
>TRBD1|TRBJ1-4|TRBV28
ASSSPGQGSVLEKLF
>-|TRBJ2-7|TRBV5-6
ASSLSPGPPLYEQY
>-|TRBJ2-6|TRBV7-3
ASSSRSGANVLT
>TRBD1|TRBJ1-2|TRBV28
ASNTGTGGRYGYT
>-|TRBJ1-4|TRBV5-4
ASSADGHNEKLF
>-|TRBJ1-5|TRBV7-2
ASARTWVGNQPQH
>-|TRBJ2-7|TRBV5-1
ASSLFPGVRSYEQY
>-|TRBJ2-1|TRBV2
ASRQGRPAYNEQF
>-|TRBJ1-1|TRBV21-1
ASSSFGQKNTEAF
>-|TRBJ2-3|TRBV6-1
ASSDQPPGGLTDTQY
>TRBD2|TRBJ2-1|TRBV5-6
ASSLYGGAGNEQF
>TRBD1|TRBJ2-7|TRBV5-1
ASSESPGQSYEQY
>-|TRBJ2-7|TRBV30
AWKSSYEQY
>-|TRBJ1-5|TRBV7-8
ASSLRRVAGNQPQH
>TRBD2|TRBJ2-2|TRBV7-2
ASSYLAGGPYTGELF
>TRBD1|TRBJ1-2|TRBV5-1
ASSLGQGAFGAGYT
>TRBD2|TRBJ2-1|TRBV20-1
SASTLAGEYNEQF
>TRBD1|TRBJ2-2|TRBV3-1/TRBV3-2
ASSPGTGAAGELF
>-|TRBJ1-6|TRBV7-2
ASSLEGRGDSPLH
>TRBD1|TRBJ2-7|TRBV20-1
SASSATGVGAYEQY
>-|TRBJ1-1|TRBV5-8
ASREGEAF
>-|TRBJ1-1|TRBV14
ASSHTWNTEAF
>TRBD2|TRBJ2-1|TRBV7-2
ASSFLAEAEQF
>TRBD2|TRBJ2-5|TRBV7-9
ASSFSGTRSETQY
>-|TRBJ2-7|TRBV29-1
SFRVSSSYEQY
>-|TRBJ2-3|TRBV9
ASSATTESGTQY
>TRBD1|TRBJ1-5|TRBV19
ASTTQGDQPQH
>-|TRBJ2-3|TRBV7-9
ASSFSGELTDTQY
>-|TRBJ2-7|TRBV9
ASSVGGDSYEQY
>TRBD1|TRBJ2-1|TRBV5-1
ASSYSPGTGISEQF
>TRBD1|TRBJ2-1|TRBV10-1
ASSFRDSIEQF
>TRBD1|TRBJ1-6|TRBV7-2
ASSLGQGPFVLH
>TRBD2|TRBJ2-4|TRBV15
ATSREGTSSQY